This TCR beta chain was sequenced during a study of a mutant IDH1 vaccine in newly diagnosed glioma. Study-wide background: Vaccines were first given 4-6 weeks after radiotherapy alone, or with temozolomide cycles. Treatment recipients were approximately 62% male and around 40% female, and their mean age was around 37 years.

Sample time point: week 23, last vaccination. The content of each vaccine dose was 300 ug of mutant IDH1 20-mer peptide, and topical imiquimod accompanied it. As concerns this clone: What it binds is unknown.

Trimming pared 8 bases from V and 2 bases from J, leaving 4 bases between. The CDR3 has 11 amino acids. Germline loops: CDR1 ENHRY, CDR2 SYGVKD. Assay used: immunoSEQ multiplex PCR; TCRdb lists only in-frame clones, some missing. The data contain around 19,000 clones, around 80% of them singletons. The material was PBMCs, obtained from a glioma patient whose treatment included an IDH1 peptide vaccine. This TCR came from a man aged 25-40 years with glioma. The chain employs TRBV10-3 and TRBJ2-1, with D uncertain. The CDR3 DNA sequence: TGTGCCATCGGTACCTACAATGAGCAGTTCTTC. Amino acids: CAIGTYNEQFF.